The following is a T cell receptor beta chain sequence with its context. Its antigen remains unidentified. The data were taken from a study of cytomegalovirus exposure and HLA in healthy donors. Whole-study results and caveats: Some highly shared sequence variants likely arose as a pipeline artifact. The study recorded around 160 TCR beta chains that were cytomegalovirus-associated.

The germline V gene encodes CDR1 MNHEY and CDR2 SVGAGI. The CDR3 is 14 amino acids. The ends lost 6 bases at V and 1 base at J; junction bases unmatched: 6. Vbeta (60) and Jbeta (13) primers were used in the PCR. Clones were sequenced by immunoSEQ multiplex PCR, and TCRdb holds only the in-frame ones, with some missing. The sample contains about 110,000 clones, 65% to 85% of which appear only once. V and J are TRBV6-5 and TRBJ2-7; 7 bases are shared with TRBD1. The source is a man aged 30 to 39 in good health and CMV-seropositive. The sample consisted of PBMCs. The CDR3 sequence is CASSPTTGSYEQYF. Here the CDR3 DNA reads TGTGCCAGCAGCCCTACGACAGGGTCCTACGAGCAGTACTTC.